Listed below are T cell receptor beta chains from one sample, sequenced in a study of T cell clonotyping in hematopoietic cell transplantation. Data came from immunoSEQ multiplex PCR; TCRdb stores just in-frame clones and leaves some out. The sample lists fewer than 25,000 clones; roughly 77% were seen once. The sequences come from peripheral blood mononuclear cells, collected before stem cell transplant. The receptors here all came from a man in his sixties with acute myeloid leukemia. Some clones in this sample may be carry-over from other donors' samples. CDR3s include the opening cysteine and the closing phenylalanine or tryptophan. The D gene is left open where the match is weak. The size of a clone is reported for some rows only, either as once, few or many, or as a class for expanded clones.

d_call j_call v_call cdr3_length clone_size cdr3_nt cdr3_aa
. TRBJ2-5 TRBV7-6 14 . TGTGCCAGCAGCTTAGAAGGTAGCTTTGAGACCCAGTACTTC CASSLEGSFETQYF
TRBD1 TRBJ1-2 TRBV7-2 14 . TGTGCCAGCAGCTCATTGGACAGGATCCATGGCTACACCTTC CASSSLDRIHGYTF
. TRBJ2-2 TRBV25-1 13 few TGTGCCAGCAGCCGCCGAGTGGTCGGGGAGCTGTTTTTT CASSRRVVGELFF
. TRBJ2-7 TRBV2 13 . TGTGCCAGCGGCAAGACAAAAATCTACGAGCAGTACTTC CASGKTKIYEQYF
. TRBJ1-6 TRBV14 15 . TGTGCCAGCAGCCTTTCAGAATACTATAATTCACCCCTCCACTTT CASSLSEYYNSPLHF
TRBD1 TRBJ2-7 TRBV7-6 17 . TGTGCCAGCAGCTTCTACCCTGGCGGGACAGGGTCCTACGAGCAGTACTTC CASSFYPGGTGSYEQYF
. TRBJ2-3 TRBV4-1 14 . TGCGCCAGCAGCCAAGATACCAATACAGATACGCAGTATTTT CASSQDTNTDTQYF
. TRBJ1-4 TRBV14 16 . TGTGCCAGCAGCCAAGGATTTGGGACAACTAATGAAAAACTGTTTTTT CASSQGFGTTNEKLFF
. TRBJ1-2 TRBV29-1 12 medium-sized TGCAGCGCCGGATGGTCAGAAAATGGCTACACCTTC CSAGWSENGYTF
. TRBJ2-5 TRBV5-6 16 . TGTGCCAGCAGCTTTTATTACAATGGGGTCGAGGAGACCCAGTACTTC CASSFYYNGVEETQYF
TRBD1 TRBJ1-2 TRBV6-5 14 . TGTGCCAGCAGTCGTCGACAGGGCCCAGCTGGCTACACCTTC CASSRRQGPAGYTF
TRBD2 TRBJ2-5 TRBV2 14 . TGTGCCAGCACCCTTGGGAGGGGAGGTGAGACCCAGTACTTC CASTLGRGGETQYF
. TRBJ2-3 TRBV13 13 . TGTGCCAGCAGCTTAAGGGGCACAGATACGCAGTATTTT CASSLRGTDTQYF
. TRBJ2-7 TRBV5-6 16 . TGTGCCAGCAGCTTGGCCGGGCAGACCATGTCTACGAGCAACCACTTC CASSLAGQTMSTSNHF
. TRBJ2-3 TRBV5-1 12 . TGCGCCAGCAGCTTATTAGAAGATACGCAGTATTTT CASSLLEDTQYF
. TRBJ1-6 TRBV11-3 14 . TGTGCCAGCAGCTTGGGACTTACGAATTCACCCCTCCACTTT CASSLGLTNSPLHF
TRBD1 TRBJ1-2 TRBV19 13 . TGTGCCAGTAGGATAGGGGGCGACTATGGCTACACCTTC CASRIGGDYGYTF
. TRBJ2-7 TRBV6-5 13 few TGTGCCAGCAGTTACCCCGGACACGTCGAGCAGTACTTC CASSYPGHVEQYF
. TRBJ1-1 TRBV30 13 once TGTGCCTGGAGTCGACAAATGAACACTGAAGCTTTCTTT CAWSRQMNTEAFF
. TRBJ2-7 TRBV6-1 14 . TGTGCCAGCATTAGGGGGGAATCGACCTACGAGCAGTACTTC CASIRGESTYEQYF
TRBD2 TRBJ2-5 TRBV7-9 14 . TGTGCCAGCCGGGGGGGCACGCCCGAAGAGACCCAGTACTTC CASRGGTPEETQYF
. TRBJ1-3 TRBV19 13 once TGTGCCAGTAGTATGCGAGATGGAAACACCATATATTTT CASSMRDGNTIYF